Presented here are 10 T cell receptor beta chains from one specimen sequenced in a study of shared clonotypes between healthy human individuals. TCRdb keeps only in-frame clones here, not all; method: immunoSEQ multiplex PCR. The sample consists of more than 2,000,000 clones, 85% to 95% of them appearing once. The sample consisted of naive CD4+ T cells from PBMCs. Sample subset: CD45RA+ positively selected. These receptors were taken from a man aged 18 to 30 in good health. Some clones in this sample may be carry-over from other donors' samples.

The rearrangement joins TRBV6-5 to TRBJ2-7; D not certain. The CDR3 runs 11 residues. Germline assignment: CDR1 MNHEY and CDR2 SVGAGI. Between the trimmed V and J ends, which lost 4 bases and 5 bases, there was a span of 6 bases. CDR3 DNA sequence: TGTGCCAGCAGTTCAACGGACGAGCAGTACTTC. Amino acid sequence: CASSSTDEQYF.

Here the CDR3 reads CASSSPRLAGDTQYF. The CDR3 nucleotides read TGTGCCAGCAGCTCCCCCCGACTAGCGGGCGATACGCAGTATTTT. The chain combines TRBV7-2 with TRBJ2-3; TRBD2 aligns across 10 bases. Germline V gene data show CDR1 as SGHTA and CDR2 as FQGNSA. Trimming took 4 bases from V and 6 from J; bases not matched to a gene: 7. The CDR3 has 15 residues. Variable domain in full (rest from reference TRBV7-2 and TRBJ2-3): GAGVSQSPSNKVTEKGKDVELRCDPISGHTALYWYRQSLGQGLEFLIYFQGNSAPDKSGLPSDRFSAERTGGSVSTLTIQRTQQEDSAVYLCASSSPRLAGDTQYFGPGTRLTVL.

Of note for this clone: Other DNA sequences from this sample encode an identical CDR3 as well. The genes are TRBV7-9 and TRBJ1-1; D not resolved. The germline CDR1 and CDR2 sequences are SEHNR and FQNEAQ (reference sequence). CDR3 length: 13 amino acids. V shed 1 base and J shed 1 base, with 4 bases lying between them. CDR3 sequence (DNA): TGTGCCAGCAGCTTAGGGAGGAACACTGAAGCTTTCTTT. Amino acids: CASSLGRNTEAFF. The whole variable domain, remainder taken from reference TRBV7-9 and TRBJ1-1, is DTGVSQNPRHKITKRGQNVTFRCDPISEHNRLYWYRQTLGQGPEFLTYFQNEAQLEKSRLLSDRFSAERPKGSFSTLEIQRTEQGDSAMYLCASSLGRNTEAFFGQGTRLTVV.

The chain joins TRBV7-9 to TRBJ2-5, with D possibly called TRBD1 or TRBD2 (5 bases each). CDR3 size: 12 residues. Germline V gene lookup returns CDR1 SEHNR and CDR2 FQNEAQ (reference sequence). The ends were cut back, 3 bases at V and 7 bases at J, with 9 bases in the middle. As DNA, the CDR3 is TGTGCCAGCAGCTTTGGGACGGGGACCCAGTACTTC. It codes for CASSFGTGTQYF.

Details on this clone: Additional DNA sequences in this sample encode the identical CDR3. The chain uses TRBV29-1 and TRBJ1-5; D remains unclear. The ends were cut back, 5 bases at V and 0 bases at J, with 11 bases in the middle. The V gene's germline CDR1 is SQVTM and CDR2 ANQGSEA. CDR3 length equals 14 residues. In DNA form, the CDR3 reads TGCAGCGTTCTTAGCGGAAATAGCAATCAGCCCCAGCATTTT. It codes for CSVLSGNSNQPQHF.

The chain uses TRBV6-6 and TRBJ1-1; D gene ambiguous. Trimming removed 6 bases at V and 7 bases at J, with 12 bases between. The CDR3 length is 12 residues. Germline V gene lookup returns CDR1 MNHNY and CDR2 SVGAGI (reference sequence). The DNA for the CDR3 is TGTGCCAGCAGGGTCCTAGCGGTTGAAGCTTTCTTT. Translation: CASRVLAVEAFF.

The chain uses TRBV18 and TRBJ2-7; 7 bases are a match to TRBD2. Germline lookup yields CDR1 KGHSH and CDR2 LQKENI. With V trimmed by 6 bases and J by 3 bases, 14 bases remained unmatched. CDR3 length: 16 amino acids. This chain's CDR3 is CASSQGLVSLFYEQYF. For the CDR3, the DNA is TGTGCCAGCTCGCAAGGACTAGTTTCATTGTTCTACGAGCAGTACTTC.

This clone appeared a single time. V and J are TRBV19 and TRBJ2-1, with D possibly TRBD2 on 7 matching bases. CDR1 is LNHDA and CDR2 is SQIVND in the germline V gene (reference sequence). Trimming took off 6 bases at V and 2 bases at J, with 14 bases between the two ends. The CDR3 length is 15 residues. The CDR3 region is CASRGGGGTYNEQFF. CDR3 bases: TGTGCCAGTAGGGGAGGGGGAGGCACCTACAATGAGCAGTTCTTC.

The rearrangement joins TRBV25-1 to TRBJ1-1; 8 positions agree with TRBD1. The CDR3 is made up of 13 amino acids. Trimming cost V 10 bases and J 1 base; bases outside gene matches: 5. CDR1 MGHDK and CDR2 SYGVNS come from the germline V gene. The CDR3 is CATTGDRNTEAFF. The CDR3 nucleotides read TGTGCCACGACAGGGGATCGGAACACTGAAGCTTTCTTT.

In the case of this clone: Other DNA variants within this sample encode the same CDR3. The rearrangement uses TRBV7-9 and TRBJ2-5; perhaps D is TRBD1 or TRBD2 (5 bases each). The V end was cut by 5 bases, the J end by 1 base, with 11 bases between. CDR1 SEHNR and CDR2 FQNEAQ come from the germline V gene (reference sequence). The CDR3 spans 14 residues. The CDR3 sequence: CASSPGTVQETQYF. CDR3 DNA sequence: TGTGCCAGCAGCCCGGGGACCGTCCAAGAGACCCAGTACTTC.